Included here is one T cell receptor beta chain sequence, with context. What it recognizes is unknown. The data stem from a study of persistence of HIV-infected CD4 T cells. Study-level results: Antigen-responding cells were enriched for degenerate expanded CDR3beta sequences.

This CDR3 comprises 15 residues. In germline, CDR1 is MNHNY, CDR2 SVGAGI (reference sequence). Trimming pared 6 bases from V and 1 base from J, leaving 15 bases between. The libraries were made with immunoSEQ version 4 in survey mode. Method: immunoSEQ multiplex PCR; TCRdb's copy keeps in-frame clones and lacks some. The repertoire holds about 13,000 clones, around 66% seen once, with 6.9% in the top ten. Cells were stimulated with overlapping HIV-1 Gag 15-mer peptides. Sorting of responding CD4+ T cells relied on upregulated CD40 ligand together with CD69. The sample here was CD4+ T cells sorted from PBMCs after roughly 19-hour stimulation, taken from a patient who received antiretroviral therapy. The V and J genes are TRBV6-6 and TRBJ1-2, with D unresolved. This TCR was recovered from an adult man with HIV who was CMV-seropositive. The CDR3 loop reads CASRSGGPNNYGYTF. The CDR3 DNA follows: TGTGCCAGCAGGTCAGGTGGCCCAAATAACTATGGCTACACCTTC.